What follows are 26 T cell receptor beta chains derived from one specimen sequenced in a study of shared clonotypes between healthy human individuals. Naive CD8 cells comprised CD45RO-negative, CCR7-positively selected cells, excluding terminally differentiated effector memory CD45RA+ cells. The table came from immunoSEQ multiplex PCR; TCRdb's copy has only in-frame clones and leaves some out. This sample has roughly 1,800,000 clones; about 94% occur once, and the top ten carry less than 1.5%. The material sequenced was naive CD8+ T cells sorted from blood. The receptors were gathered from a man aged 18 to 35 in good health.

V and J are TRBV7-9 and TRBJ1-5; 7 bases are a match to TRBD1. After removal of 3 bases from V and 4 bases from J, the junction contained 9 bases not matched to a gene. The CDR3 runs 16 residues. From germline, CDR1 is SEHNR and CDR2 FQNEAQ (reference sequence). The CDR3 is CASSFGDSGFNQPQHF. CDR3 coding DNA: TGTGCCAGCAGCTTCGGGGACAGCGGATTTAATCAGCCCCAGCATTTT.

The V call is TRBV5-8, the J call TRBJ1-1; D is ambiguous. This CDR3 comprises 14 residues. Germline assignment: CDR1 SGHTS and CDR2 YDEGEE. V lost 6 bases to trimming and J lost 0 bases, with 12 bases between them. CDR3 sequence reads: CASTPWGVNTEAFF. CDR3 DNA: TGTGCCAGCACCCCTTGGGGAGTGAACACTGAAGCTTTCTTT.

The rearrangement joins TRBV7-9 to TRBJ2-5; 7 bases align to TRBD1. Germline V gene data show CDR1 as SEHNR and CDR2 as FQNEAQ (reference sequence). After removal of 6 bases from V and 0 bases from J, the junction contained 4 bases not matched to a gene. The CDR3 consists of 14 residues. The CDR3 loop is CASSLQGYQETQYF. CDR3 coding DNA: TGTGCCAGCAGTCTACAGGGGTACCAAGAGACCCAGTACTTC.

V and J are TRBV9 and TRBJ2-7, with 7 bases that match TRBD2. The germline V gene has CDR1 SGDLS and CDR2 YYNGEE. Unmatched junction bases numbered 9, after V lost 4 bases and J lost 5 bases. The CDR3 sequence is 14 residues long. CDR3 coding DNA: TGTGCCAGCAGCCCGTGGGGGGGTATAAACGAGCAGTACTTC. As protein: CASSPWGGINEQYF.

Here the CDR3 DNA reads TGTGCCAGCAGTTCCGGGACTAGCGGGGCGACCTACGAGCAGTACTTC. It specifies CASSSGTSGATYEQYF. V is TRBV27 and J is TRBJ2-7; 13 bases agree with TRBD2. The V gene end was trimmed by 4 bases and the J gene end by 2 bases; junction bases not matched to a gene: 5. Per the germline V gene, CDR1 is MNHEY and CDR2 is SMNVEV (reference sequence). This CDR3 is 16 amino acids long.

This rearrangement joins TRBV5-5 to TRBJ2-7; D is undetermined. CDR3 length: 15 amino acids. CDR1 and CDR2 (germline): SGHKS, YYEKEE (reference sequence). Trimming pared 4 bases from V and 3 bases from J, leaving 17 bases between. The chain's CDR3 is CASSVSSAVGYEQYF. The CDR3 region has the DNA TGTGCCAGCAGCGTTTCAAGCGCCGTGGGCTACGAGCAGTACTTC.

This chain joins TRBV19 and TRBJ2-1; D unclear. CDR1 and CDR2 from the germline V gene are LNHDA and SQIVND (reference sequence). The CDR3 has 12 residues. V lost 6 bases and J 9 bases, leaving 12 bases between the germline ends. In DNA, the CDR3 is TGTGCCAGTAGCGGGCCCCTGGCTGAGCAGTTCTTC. Protein sequence: CASSGPLAEQFF.

In the case of this clone: This sample also contains other DNA sequences that code for the same CDR3. The chain carries TRBV9 and TRBJ2-7; D is possibly TRBD1 or TRBD2 (5 bases each). CDR3 length equals 15 residues. The V gene's germline CDR1 is SGDLS and CDR2 YYNGEE. The V gene lost 2 bases and the J gene lost 0 bases, with 12 bases spanning the gap. CDR3 region: CASSVDGGSSYEQYF. The CDR3 nucleotides read TGTGCCAGCAGCGTTGATGGGGGAAGCTCCTACGAGCAGTACTTC.

This chain links TRBV28 with TRBJ1-4, with 7 nucleotides matching TRBD1. The V gene end was trimmed by 6 bases and the J gene end by 0 bases; junction bases not matched to a gene: 7. CDR3 length: 16 residues. Per germline, CDR1 MDHEN and CDR2 SYDVKM. CDR3 coding DNA: TGTGCCAGCAGACCTACAGGGGAGGCAACTAATGAAAAACTGTTTTTT. This encodes CASRPTGEATNEKLFF.

This chain connects TRBV2 to TRBJ2-1; TRBD1 might be the D (6 bases). Trimming shortened V by 6 bases and J by 2 bases, and 11 bases separated the two germline ends. Germline assignment: CDR1 SNHLY and CDR2 FYNNEI. The CDR3 length is 14 residues. The CDR3 loop reads CASSEQGPYNEQFF. The CDR3 nucleotides are TGTGCCAGCAGCGAACAGGGACCCTACAATGAGCAGTTCTTC.

The chain carries TRBV9 and TRBJ2-7; the D gene is possibly TRBD2 (6 bases). In germline, CDR1 is SGDLS, CDR2 YYNGEE. There are 14 residues in the CDR3. V dropped 3 bases and J dropped 5 bases, with 15 bases sitting between them. The CDR3 region is CASSAGGVPHEQYF. In DNA, the CDR3 is TGTGCCAGCAGCGCCGGCGGGGTACCCCACGAGCAGTACTTC. Supplemented by reference TRBV9 and TRBJ2-7, the full variable domain reads DSGVTQTPKHLITATGQRVTLRCSPRSGDLSVYWYQQSLDQGLQFLIQYYNGEERAKGNILERFSAQQFPDLHSELNLSSLELGDSALYFCASSAGGVPHEQYFGPGTRLTVT.

The rearrangement joins TRBV27 to TRBJ2-5; D not resolved. There are 13 residues in the CDR3. V lost 5 bases and J 2 bases, leaving 9 bases between the germline ends. Per germline, CDR1 MNHEY and CDR2 SMNVEV (reference sequence). The CDR3 spells CASSTMTQETQYF. In DNA, the CDR3 is TGTGCCAGCAGTACAATGACACAAGAGACCCAGTACTTC.

The chain combines TRBV9 with TRBJ1-1, with D hard to call. Trimming pared 2 bases from V and 2 bases from J, leaving 10 bases between. This CDR3 contains 14 residues. In germline, CDR1 is SGDLS, CDR2 YYNGEE. CDR3 loop: CASSVGTKNTEAFF. Written as DNA, the CDR3 is TGTGCCAGCAGCGTGGGCACAAAAAACACTGAAGCTTTCTTT. Drawing the rest from reference TRBV9 and TRBJ1-1, the complete variable domain is DSGVTQTPKHLITATGQRVTLRCSPRSGDLSVYWYQQSLDQGLQFLIQYYNGEERAKGNILERFSAQQFPDLHSELNLSSLELGDSALYFCASSVGTKNTEAFFGQGTRLTVV.

This clone was seen a single time. Mismatch with germline at one junction end may stem from a read error. The rearrangement uses TRBV7-9 and TRBJ1-1; possibly TRBD1 for D (6 bases). The CDR3 covers 12 residues. Germline assignment: CDR1 SEHNR and CDR2 FQNEAQ (reference sequence). As DNA, the CDR3 is TGTGCCAGCCGCTTAGAGGGGGATGCCGCTTTCTTT. This sequence encodes CASRLEGDAAFF.

The genes are TRBV12-5 and TRBJ1-4; D might be TRBD1 (6 bases). The V gene lost 3 bases and the J gene lost 6 bases, with 23 bases spanning the gap. The germline CDR1 and CDR2 sequences are LGHNT and FRNRAP. The CDR3 is made up of 18 amino acids. CDR3 amino acids: CASGFKAPHREEDEKLFF. CDR3 coding DNA: TGTGCTAGTGGTTTTAAGGCCCCCCACAGGGAGGAGGATGAAAAACTGTTTTTT.

The V and J genes are TRBV18 and TRBJ2-7; the D gene could be TRBD1 or TRBD2 (5 bases each). V lost 2 bases and J lost 1, with 18 bases in between. Germline CDR1 KGHSH, CDR2 LQKENI. This CDR3 comprises 17 residues. The CDR3 loop is CASSPSPGTSGSYEQYF. The CDR3 DNA reads as TGTGCCAGCTCACCAAGTCCCGGGACCTCCGGGTCCTACGAGCAGTACTTC.

This chain uses TRBV2 with TRBJ1-2; a weak D match, TRBD1 (5 bases). This CDR3 is built from 15 residues. Germline assignment: CDR1 SNHLY and CDR2 FYNNEI. Trimming pared 3 bases from V and 4 bases from J, leaving 15 bases between. CDR3 DNA: TGTGCCAGCAGTGATGGTGAGGGGAGTGGCTATGGCTACACCTTC. Translating gives CASSDGEGSGYGYTF.

The genes are TRBV9 and TRBJ2-7, with D possibly being TRBD1 (6 bases). This CDR3 is built from 17 residues. Germline CDR1 and CDR2: SGDLS and YYNGEE. Deletions cut 3 bases from V and 4 bases from J, with 23 bases between. The DNA of the CDR3 is TGTGCCAGCAGCGCGGGGATTAAGGGGGTTTCGGAGTACGAGCAGTACTTC. Amino acid sequence: CASSAGIKGVSEYEQYF.

This chain connects TRBV30 to TRBJ2-7; 7 bases map to TRBD2. Germline values: CDR1 GTSNPN, CDR2 SVGIG (reference sequence). Trimming at V came to 2 bases and at J to 4 bases, leaving 11 bases not matched to a gene. The CDR3 runs 15 residues. CDR3 sequence reads: CAWSSQAGSEYEQYF. The CDR3 nucleotides read TGTGCCTGGAGTTCCCAAGCGGGATCAGAGTACGAGCAGTACTTC. Drawing the rest from reference TRBV30 and TRBJ2-7, the complete variable domain is SQTIHQWPATLVQPVGSPLSLECTVEGTSNPNLYWYRQAAGRGLQLLFYSVGIGQISSEVPQNLSASRPQDRQFILSSKKLLLSDSGFYLCAWSSQAGSEYEQYFGPGTRLTVT.

The chain joins TRBV10-3 to TRBJ2-7; D is possibly TRBD1 or TRBD2 (5 bases each). The length of the CDR3 is 15 residues. CDR1 is ENHRY, CDR2 SYGVKD, per germline. V lost 2 bases, J lost 2 bases, and 13 bases lay in between. For the CDR3, the DNA is TGTGCCATCAGTGAGGGGACGGGCCTGACCTACGAGCAGTACTTC. Its protein product is CAISEGTGLTYEQYF.

The chain employs TRBV4-2 and TRBJ2-7, with D perhaps TRBD1 or TRBD2 (6 bases each). Germline V gene data show CDR1 as LGHNA and CDR2 as YNFKEQ. CDR3 length equals 17 residues. Trimming took off 0 bases at V and 5 bases at J, with 20 bases between the two ends. The CDR3 spells CASSQDRAGEVLNEQYF. The CDR3 region has the DNA TGTGCCAGCAGCCAAGATAGGGCAGGGGAGGTCCTCAACGAGCAGTACTTC.

The chain joins TRBV7-3 to TRBJ2-3, with 8 positions matching TRBD2. J gave up 4 bases and V 0 bases, and 3 bases lay outside the gene matches. This CDR3 spans 15 amino acids. Germline V lookup: CDR1 SGHTA, CDR2 FQGTGA. The CDR3 here is CASSLTAGVADTQYF. The CDR3 nucleotides read TGTGCCAGCAGCTTAACAGCGGGGGTCGCAGATACGCAGTATTTT.

This chain uses TRBV13 with TRBJ2-1; D remains unclear. Trimming stripped 1 base from V and 3 bases from J, with 1 base between. CDR3 length: 12 amino acids. Germline lookup yields CDR1 PRHDT and CDR2 FYEKMQ (reference sequence). CDR3: CASSLVYNEQFF. DNA of the CDR3: TGTGCCAGCAGCTTAGTCTACAATGAGCAGTTCTTC.

The rearrangement links TRBV10-2 to TRBJ1-3; 8 bases line up with TRBD1. This CDR3 comprises 15 residues. The V gene's germline CDR1 is WSHSY and CDR2 SAAADI. Trimming at V came to 6 bases and at J to 0 bases, leaving 4 bases not matched to a gene. In DNA, the CDR3 is TGCGCCAGCAGGACAGGGGATTTCTCTGGAAACACCATATATTTT. Translation gives CASRTGDFSGNTIYF.

V is TRBV28 and J is TRBJ1-2; D gene uncertain. This CDR3 comprises 14 residues. CDR1 and CDR2 (germline): MDHEN, SYDVKM. Trimming left V 2 bases short and J 4 bases short, with 11 bases between. CDR3 sequence (DNA): TGTGCCAGCAGTTTAACCCCAGAGCGCTATGGCTACACCTTC. It encodes CASSLTPERYGYTF.

The chain recombines TRBV5-1 with TRBJ2-7; D is ambiguous. This CDR3 comprises 13 residues. Germline loops: CDR1 SGHRS, CDR2 YFSETQ. Between the trimmed V and J ends, which lost 3 bases and 2 bases, there was a span of 9 bases. CDR3 nucleotide sequence: TGCGCCAGCAGCTGGAAATCCCCCTACGAGCAGTACTTC. Translated: CASSWKSPYEQYF. Combining the CDR3 with reference TRBV5-1 and TRBJ2-7 gives the whole variable domain KAGVTQTPRYLIKTRGQQVTLSCSPISGHRSVSWYQQTPGQGLQFLFEYFSETQRNKGNFPGRFSGRQFSNSRSEMNVSTLELGDSALYLCASSWKSPYEQYFGPGTRLTVT.